A selection of T cell receptor beta chains follows, all from one sample in a study of cytomegalovirus exposure and HLA in healthy donors. Here immunoSEQ multiplex PCR was the method, and the copy in TCRdb shows in-frame clones only, minus some. The sample has under 150,000 clones, 75% to 85% seen once. Sequencing was performed on PBMCs. The receptors here all came from a woman aged 45-65 years in good health and CMV-seropositive. Both conserved end residues are part of each CDR3. The D gene is left open where the match is weak. The size entry is marked missing in some rows and otherwise reads once, few, many or a size class.

j_gene | len | abundance | v_gene | d_gene | CDR3aa | CDR3nt
TRBJ1-4 | 21 | once | TRBV4-2 | TRBD1 | CASSQSIPVWQGDSKNEKLFF | TGTGCCAGCAGCCAATCCATCCCCGTTTGGCAGGGGGATTCAAAAAATGAAAAACTGTTTTTT
TRBJ2-1 | 16 | once | TRBV5-4 | NA | CASSFGGAGPYNEQFF | TGTGCCAGCAGCTTCGGGGGAGCCGGTCCCTACAATGAGCAGTTCTTC
TRBJ2-7 | 13 | NA | TRBV5-1 | NA | CASGDTRNYEQYF | TGCGCCAGCGGCGACACCCGTAACTACGAGCAGTACTTC
TRBJ1-4 | 14 | NA | TRBV7-9 | NA | CASSLGHVNEKLFF | TGTGCCAGCAGCTTGGGACATGTAAATGAAAAACTGTTTTTT
TRBJ2-2 | 16 | once | TRBV2 | NA | CASSEQGGDFTGELFF | TGTGCCAGCAGTGAGCAGGGTGGGGATTTCACCGGGGAGCTGTTTTTT
TRBJ1-1 | 14 | NA | TRBV5-4 | NA | CASSATVTNTEAFF | TGTGCCAGCAGCGCGACAGTCACGAACACTGAAGCTTTCTTT
TRBJ2-7 | 15 | NA | TRBV5-1 | TRBD2 | CASSQGLAGYYEQYF | TGCGCCAGCAGCCAGGGACTAGCGGGGTACTACGAGCAGTACTTC
TRBJ2-1 | 16 | NA | TRBV4-3 | TRBD2 | CASSQGTSNSYNEQFF | TGCGCCAGCAGCCAAGGGACTAGCAACAGCTACAATGAGCAGTTCTTC
TRBJ1-1 | 13 | NA | TRBV10-3 | TRBD1 | CATAGGMNTEAFF | TGTGCCACAGCAGGGGGCATGAACACTGAAGCTTTCTTT
TRBJ2-7 | 17 | NA | TRBV7-9 | NA | CASSLAVRGLTSYEQYF | TGTGCCAGCAGCTTAGCGGTCAGGGGCCTAACATCCTACGAGCAGTACTTC
TRBJ2-7 | 14 | NA | TRBV7-3 | NA | CASSLIGGDYEQYF | TGTGCCAGCAGCTTAATCGGGGGTGACTACGAGCAGTACTTC
TRBJ2-7 | 14 | NA | TRBV15 | NA | CATSRRQGGYEQYF | TGTGCCACCAGCAGGCGGCAGGGGGGCTACGAGCAGTACTTC
TRBJ1-1 | 14 | once | TRBV5-4 | TRBD1 | CASNVGQGAGEAFF | TGTGCCAGCAACGTAGGACAGGGGGCGGGTGAAGCTTTCTTT
TRBJ1-2 | 12 | NA | TRBV7-2 | NA | CASSLTRNGYTF | TGTGCCAGCAGCTTAACACGTAATGGCTACACCTTC
TRBJ2-5 | 15 | NA | TRBV11-2 | NA | CANVLEVGREETQYF | TGTGCCAACGTCTTGGAGGTCGGGCGGGAAGAGACCCAGTACTTC
TRBJ1-1 | 18 | NA | TRBV7-9 | TRBD1 | CASSLGDGRDRGNTEAFF | TGTGCCAGCAGCTTAGGGGACGGCCGGGACAGGGGAAACACTGAAGCTTTCTTT
TRBJ2-3 | 17 | NA | TRBV4-3 | NA | CASSQMTGTRNTDTQYF | TGCGCCAGCAGCCAAATGACCGGGACTCGCAACACAGATACGCAGTATTTT
TRBJ2-5 | 15 | NA | TRBV5-1 | TRBD1 | CASSLWTGGPETQYF | TGCGCCAGCAGCCTATGGACAGGGGGCCCGGAGACCCAGTACTTC
TRBJ1-2 | 13 | once | TRBV27 | NA | CASRPHQGYGYTF | TGTGCCAGCAGGCCCCATCAGGGGTACGGCTACACCTTC
TRBJ2-7 | 16 | NA | TRBV4-3 | TRBD2 | CASSLGLAGGFYEQYF | TGCGCCAGCAGCCTGGGCTTAGCGGGAGGATTCTACGAGCAGTACTTC
TRBJ1-1 | 14 | few | TRBV19 | NA | CASSSRGGNTEAFF | TGTGCCAGTAGTTCTAGAGGGGGGAACACTGAAGCTTTCTTT
TRBJ2-7 | 12 | NA | TRBV6-1 | TRBD1 | CASSDNRDRGYF | TGTGCCAGCAGCGACAACCGGGACAGGGGGTACTTC